This T cell receptor (beta chain) was identified during a study of blood T cell repertoires in COVID-19 (dated by TCRdb to about 2020). Looking at the study overall: Collaborator samples came from the United States, Italy and Spain and covered acute and convalescent phases of COVID-19. Subjects who had been exposed to COVID-19, were actively infected with it, or had recovered from it provided the deeply sampled blood TCRbeta repertoires that made up the dataset. Samples came from the ongoing ImmuneRACE study (first 160 participants) plus 1,254 subjects from 6 global collaborators. The sample metadata nearly always contained a de-identified subject ID, COVID-19 status, age in years and sex. The repertoires were made available in a free public database intended to serve as a resource for research on the immune response to SARS-CoV-2. Where HLA class I and class II types were available, the types were taken from metadata supplied by the sample provider, not from assay-based typing. The prospective study material was composed of cDNA or gDNA derived from T cells, B-cell-depleted T cells, or PBMCs. Study-wide findings and limitations: The amount of clinical and demographic metadata varied by source and participant and was provided uncurated.

Points on this clone: It lacks a known antigen. Per-nucleotide qualities are absent, and no much larger clonotype sits a single base away.

In Seattle, one collaborating source enrolled patients while the infection was active and tracked those patients longitudinally over the course of disease. The collaborating institutions used their own protocols to collect whole blood in K2EDTA tubes. For TCRbeta analysis, collaborators shipped samples as frozen whole blood, isolated PBMCs, or DNA extracted from either of those sample types. TCRbeta CDR3 regions were amplified from genomic DNA by means of the immunoSEQ Assay, a bias-controlled multiplex PCR. The paper's processing steps were these. The number of nucleated cells in each sample was estimated by amplification of reference gene primers within the assay. To quantify the absolute abundance of each unique TCRbeta CDR3 rearrangement, sequence reads were collapsed and filtered. Productive Simpson clonality was computed per sample as the square root of Simpson's diversity index over productive rearrangements. TCRdb obtained this table from immuneACCESS and retained in-frame rearrangements with V and J assigned. These tables miss some clones; where compared with another copy, unresolved V genes account for less than half of the shortfall, and the remainder is unexplained. The V and J calls and clone size were taken over from that table, and D and trimming were inferred from the DNA. Recorded for this sample are approximately 290,000 clones; roughly 88% of them occurred a single time. The ten largest account for 0.87% of the sample.

The CDR3 starts with the cysteine, ends with the phenylalanine, and has 13 residues. Solely the CDR3 DNA is kept, with 39 bases framed from the first base. The germline V gene encodes CDR1 SQVTM and CDR2 ANQGSEA. V has 6 bases trimmed and J has 5 bases trimmed; junction bases matching no gene number 9. Source material: peripheral blood. The V and J genes are TRBV29-1 and TRBJ1-1, with TRBD1 identical over 7 junction bases. This TCR derives from a human donor with COVID-19, enrolled during active disease. The donor label of this sample is uncertain. DNA sequence: TGCAGCGTGGGACAGCTCGTAAAGACTGAAGCTTTCTTT. Its coded protein is CSVGQLVKTEAFF.